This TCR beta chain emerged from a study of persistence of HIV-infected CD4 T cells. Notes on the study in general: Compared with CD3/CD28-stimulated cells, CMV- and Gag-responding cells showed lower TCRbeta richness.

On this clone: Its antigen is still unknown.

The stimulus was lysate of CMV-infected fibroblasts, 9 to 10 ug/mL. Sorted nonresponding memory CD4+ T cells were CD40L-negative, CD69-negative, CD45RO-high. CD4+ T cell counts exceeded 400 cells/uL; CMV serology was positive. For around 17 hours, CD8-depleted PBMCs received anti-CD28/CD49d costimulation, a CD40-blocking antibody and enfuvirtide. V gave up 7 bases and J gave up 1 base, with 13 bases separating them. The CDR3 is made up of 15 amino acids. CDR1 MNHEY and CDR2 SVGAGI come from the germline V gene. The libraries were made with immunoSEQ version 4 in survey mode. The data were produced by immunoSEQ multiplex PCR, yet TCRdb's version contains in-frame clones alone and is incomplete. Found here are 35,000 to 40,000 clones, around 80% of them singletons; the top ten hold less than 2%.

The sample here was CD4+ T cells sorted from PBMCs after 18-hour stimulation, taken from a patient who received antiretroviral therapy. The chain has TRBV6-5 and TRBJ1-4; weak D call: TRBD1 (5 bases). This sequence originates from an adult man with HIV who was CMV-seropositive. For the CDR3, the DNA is TGTGCCAGCAAAAGGGGTCCCCAAACTAATGAAAAACTGTTTTTT. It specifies CASKRGPQTNEKLFF.